What follows are 18 T cell receptor beta chains derived from one specimen sequenced in a study of blood T cell repertoires in COVID-19. Measured with immunoSEQ multiplex PCR; TCRdb has only the in-frame clones, and not every one. The sample has fewer than 250,000 clones, under 90% seen once. Input material: PBMCs or T cells enriched from blood (not recorded which). The source is a woman in her thirties or forties who had been exposed to COVID-19.

The sample holds a few counts of this clone. For the CDR3, the DNA is TGTGCCAGCAGTCGACAGGGGGCGCGTTTTGGCTACACCTTC. Its translation is CASSRQGARFGYTF. The chain recombines TRBV5-6 with TRBJ1-2; 10 bases fit TRBD1. The CDR3 is 14 amino acids. Per the germline V gene, CDR1 is SGHDT and CDR2 is YYEEEE. V was pared by 5 bases and J by 7 bases, with 8 bases of the junction left unmatched. The whole variable domain, remainder taken from reference TRBV5-6 and TRBJ1-2, is DAGVTQSPTHLIKTRGQQVTLRCSPKSGHDTVSWYQQALGQGPQFIFQYYEEEERQRGNFPDRFSGHQFPNYSSELNVNALLLGDSALYLCASSRQGARFGYTFGSGTRLTVV.

The V gene is TRBV10-1, the J gene TRBJ2-7; D is perhaps TRBD1 (6 bases). V lost 6 bases to trimming and J lost 6 bases, with 15 bases between them. The CDR3 is 13 amino acids. Germline CDR1 WNHNN, CDR2 SYGVQD (reference sequence). CDR3 in amino acids: CASRIRQGSEQYF. The CDR3 coding sequence is TGCGCCAGCAGAATCAGGCAGGGGAGCGAGCAGTACTTC.

This clone has more than one count but fewer than ten. Other DNA sequences in this sample translate to the same CDR3. The chain employs TRBV28 and TRBJ1-2, with no clear D. Looked up from germline, CDR1 is MDHEN and CDR2 is SYDVKM. Between the trimmed V and J ends, which lost 4 bases and 8 bases, there was a span of 5 bases. The CDR3 extends over 10 amino acids. In DNA, the CDR3 is TGTGCCAGCAGTTCCGTGGGCTACACCTTC. Its translation: CASSSVGYTF.

The chain is built from TRBV5-1 and TRBJ1-2, with a weak D call TRBD1 (6 bases). V dropped 4 bases and J dropped 8 bases, with 21 bases sitting between them. Germline V lookup: CDR1 SGHRS, CDR2 YFSETQ. This CDR3 contains 15 residues. CDR3 sequence (DNA): TGCGCCAGCAGCGCTTCGACGGGACATTCAACGGGCTACACCTTC. Translated: CASSASTGHSTGYTF.

The V call is TRBV18, the J call TRBJ2-7; TRBD1 matches 7 bases. Germline V gene sequence: CDR1 KGHSH, CDR2 LQKENI. CDR3 size: 13 residues. J lost 3 bases, V lost 5 bases, and 4 bases had no gene match. In DNA form, the CDR3 reads TGTGCCAGCTCAATTGGACAGGACTACGAGCAGTACTTC. Protein product: CASSIGQDYEQYF.

This clone showed up just a few times. The V and J genes are TRBV5-1 and TRBJ1-2; D gene uncertain. The CDR3 consists of 15 residues. The ends were cut back, 4 bases at V and 1 base at J, with 14 bases in the middle. Germline V gene lookup returns CDR1 SGHRS and CDR2 YFSETQ. This CDR3 is CASSEAGGRNYGYTF. In DNA, the CDR3 is TGCGCCAGCAGCGAGGCAGGAGGACGTAACTATGGCTACACCTTC. The full variable domain, with the rest looked up from reference TRBV5-1 and TRBJ1-2, is KAGVTQTPRYLIKTRGQQVTLSCSPISGHRSVSWYQQTPGQGLQFLFEYFSETQRNKGNFPGRFSGRQFSNSRSEMNVSTLELGDSALYLCASSEAGGRNYGYTFGSGTRLTVV.

The chain uses TRBV19 and TRBJ2-7; D is unresolved. V was clipped by 7 bases and J by 7 bases, with 20 bases between them. CDR1 LNHDA and CDR2 SQIVND come from the germline V gene (reference sequence). The CDR3 runs to 14 residues. Written as DNA, the CDR3 is TGTGCCAGTACGCTCAACCGGTTCTCGAATGAGCAGTACTTC. Its protein product is CASTLNRFSNEQYF.

The rearrangement links TRBV6-5 to TRBJ1-6; 7 bases align to TRBD1. CDR1 MNHEY and CDR2 SVGAGI come from the germline V gene. The CDR3 contains 13 residues. Trimming cost V 6 bases and J 11 bases; bases outside gene matches: 7. The CDR3, as DNA: TGTGCCAGCAGAGCTACAGGGGAAGCACCCCTCCACTTT. Amino acid sequence: CASRATGEAPLHF.

The gene calls are TRBV27 and TRBJ2-1; D is possibly TRBD2 (6 bases). Trimming pared 1 base from V and 7 bases from J, leaving 8 bases between. This CDR3 has 13 residues. CDR1 is MNHEY, CDR2 SMNVEV, per germline (reference sequence). The CDR3 nucleotides are TGTGCCAGCAGTTTATGGGGGGTGAATGAGCAGTTCTTC. It is translated as CASSLWGVNEQFF.

The V gene is TRBV4-1, the J gene TRBJ2-3; tentative D call: TRBD2 (5 bases). The CDR3 totals 13 residues. Germline assignment: CDR1 MGHRA and CDR2 YSYEKL. Trimming shortened V by 4 bases and J by 5 bases, and 10 bases separated the two germline ends. The chain's CDR3 is CASSPAVRDTQYF. The CDR3 DNA reads as TGCGCCAGCAGCCCAGCGGTGAGAGATACGCAGTATTTT.

The rearrangement links TRBV28 to TRBJ1-6; D unclear. The germline V and J ends were trimmed by 1 base and 0 bases, with 10 bases remaining between them. Looked up from germline, CDR1 is MDHEN and CDR2 is SYDVKM. The CDR3 length is 17 residues. CDR3 nucleotide sequence: TGTGCCAGCAGTTTATATGCCCTGAGCTCCTATAATTCACCCCTCCACTTT. Translation: CASSLYALSSYNSPLHF.

The chain uses TRBV4-1 and TRBJ2-1; 12 bases agree with TRBD2. V lost 4 bases to trimming and J lost 4 bases; unmatched junction nucleotides: 11. CDR1 and CDR2 from the germline V gene are MGHRA and YSYEKL. The CDR3 totals 18 residues. CDR3 sequence reads: CASSLARLAGDRYNEQFF. The CDR3 nucleotides read TGCGCCAGCAGCCTCGCCCGACTAGCGGGGGATAGGTACAATGAGCAGTTCTTC.

This chain connects TRBV10-3 to TRBJ2-2; 11 bases align to TRBD1. The CDR3 spans 13 residues. V lost 8 bases, J lost 6 bases, and 2 bases stayed unmatched. The V gene's germline CDR1 is ENHRY and CDR2 SYGVKD. This CDR3 is CAIPDRGPGELFF. The CDR3, as DNA: TGTGCCATCCCGGACAGGGGGCCCGGGGAGCTGTTTTTT.

The chain combines TRBV27 with TRBJ2-5, with D possibly matching TRBD1 (5 bases). Germline V gives CDR1 MNHEY, CDR2 SMNVEV (reference sequence). V was shortened by 3 bases and J by 4 bases, with 12 bases between the two germline ends. The CDR3 sequence is 14 residues long. For the CDR3, the DNA is TGTGCCAGCAGTTTTGACAGCCTTCGAGAGACCCAGTACTTC. This encodes CASSFDSLRETQYF.

The chain couples TRBV28 to TRBJ1-3, with D tentatively TRBD1 (5 bases). CDR3 length equals 15 residues. V was pared by 5 bases and J by 0 bases, with 11 bases between. Germline assignment: CDR1 MDHEN and CDR2 SYDVKM. The DNA of the CDR3 is TGTGCCAGCAGTCCGGTGACAGCCTCTGGAAACACCATATATTTT. Translation: CASSPVTASGNTIYF.

This clone was picked up one time. The chain has TRBV9 and TRBJ2-6; TRBD2 matches at 7 bases. The CDR3 covers 14 residues. Germline CDR1 SGDLS, CDR2 YYNGEE. The ends lost 5 bases at V and 4 bases at J; junction bases unmatched: 3. CDR3 nucleotides: TGTGCCAGCAGTACGGGGGGAGGGGCCAACGTCCTGACTTTC. Amino acid sequence: CASSTGGGANVLTF.

V is TRBV6-1 and J is TRBJ2-6, with D possibly matching TRBD1 (6 bases). This CDR3 contains 18 residues. CDR1 MNHNS and CDR2 SASEGT come from the germline V gene. Trimming left V 6 bases short and J 4 bases short, with 22 bases between. The CDR3 sequence is CASREQWTVWGGANVLTF. CDR3 in DNA: TGTGCCAGCAGGGAACAATGGACAGTTTGGGGAGGGGCCAACGTCCTGACTTTC.

The chain couples TRBV11-2 to TRBJ2-7; 8 bases are a match to TRBD1. With 4 bases clipped from V and 6 bases from J, the junction kept 8 bases outside the gene matches. CDR3 length: 14 amino acids. Looked up from germline, CDR1 is SGHAT and CDR2 is FQNNGV. As DNA, the CDR3 is TGTGCCAGCAGCTCCGGACAGGGAAGGCCCGAGCAGTACTTC. Translation: CASSSGQGRPEQYF. Supplemented by reference TRBV11-2 and TRBJ2-7, the full variable domain reads EAGVAQSPRYKIIEKRQSVAFWCNPISGHATLYWYQQILGQGPKLLIQFQNNGVVDDSQLPKDRFSAERLKGVDSTLKIQPAKLEDSAVYLCASSSGQGRPEQYFGPGTRLTVT.